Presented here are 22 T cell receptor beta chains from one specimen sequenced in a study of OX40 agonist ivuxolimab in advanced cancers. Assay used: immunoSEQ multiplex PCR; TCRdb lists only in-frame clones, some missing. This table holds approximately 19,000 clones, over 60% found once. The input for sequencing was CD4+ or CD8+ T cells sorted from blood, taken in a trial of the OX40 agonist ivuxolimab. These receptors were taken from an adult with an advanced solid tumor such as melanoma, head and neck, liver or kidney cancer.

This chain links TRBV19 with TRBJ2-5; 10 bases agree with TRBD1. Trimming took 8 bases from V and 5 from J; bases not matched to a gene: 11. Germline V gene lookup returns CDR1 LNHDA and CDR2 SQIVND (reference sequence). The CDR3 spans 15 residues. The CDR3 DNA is TGTGCCAGTTCGACAGGGGGCCGCCCAAGGGAGACCCAGTACTTC. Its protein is CASSTGGRPRETQYF.

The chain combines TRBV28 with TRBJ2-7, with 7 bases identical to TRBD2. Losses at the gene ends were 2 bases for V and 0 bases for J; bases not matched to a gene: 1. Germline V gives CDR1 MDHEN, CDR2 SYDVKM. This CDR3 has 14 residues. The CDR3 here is CASSLGGSSYEQYF. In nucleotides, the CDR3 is TGTGCCAGCAGTTTAGGCGGGAGCTCCTACGAGCAGTACTTC.

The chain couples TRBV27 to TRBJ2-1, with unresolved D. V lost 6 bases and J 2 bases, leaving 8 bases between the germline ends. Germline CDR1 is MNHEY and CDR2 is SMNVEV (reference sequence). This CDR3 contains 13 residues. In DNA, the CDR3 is TGTGCCAGCAGACTTGGGACCTACAATGAGCAGTTCTTC. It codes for CASRLGTYNEQFF.

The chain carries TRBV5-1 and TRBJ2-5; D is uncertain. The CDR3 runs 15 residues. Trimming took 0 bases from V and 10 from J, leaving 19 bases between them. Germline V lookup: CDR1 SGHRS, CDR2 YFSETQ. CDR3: CASSLGAARGEGQYF. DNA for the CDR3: TGCGCCAGCAGCTTGGGAGCAGCCAGAGGAGAAGGCCAGTACTTC.

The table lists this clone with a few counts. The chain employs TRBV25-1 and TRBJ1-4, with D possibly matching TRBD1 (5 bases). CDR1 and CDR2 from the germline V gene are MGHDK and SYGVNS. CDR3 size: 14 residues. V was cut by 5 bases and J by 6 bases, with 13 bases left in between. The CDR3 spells CASSPLDSYEKLFF. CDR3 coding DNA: TGTGCCAGCAGTCCTCTTGACAGCTATGAAAAACTGTTTTTT.

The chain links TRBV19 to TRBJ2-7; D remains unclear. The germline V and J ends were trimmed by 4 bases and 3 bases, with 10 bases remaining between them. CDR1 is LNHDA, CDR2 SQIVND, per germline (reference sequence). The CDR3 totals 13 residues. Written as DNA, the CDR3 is TGTGCCAGTAGTAGCGGTAGCTTCTACGAGCAGTACTTC. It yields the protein CASSSGSFYEQYF.

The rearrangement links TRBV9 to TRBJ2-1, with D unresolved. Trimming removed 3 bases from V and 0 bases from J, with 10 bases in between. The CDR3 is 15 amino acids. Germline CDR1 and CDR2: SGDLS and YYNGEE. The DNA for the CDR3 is TGTGCCAGCAGCGCCGGGCGGAGCTCCTACAATGAGCAGTTCTTC. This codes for CASSAGRSSYNEQFF.

The CDR3 DNA follows: TGTGCCAGTAGTATATTGGGGGTGTATGAGCAGTTCTTC. As protein: CASSILGVYEQFF. The J gene is TRBJ2-1, the V gene TRBV19; TRBD1 or TRBD2 may be the D gene (5 bases each). This CDR3 is 13 amino acids long. Trimming removed 2 bases at V and 8 bases at J, with 10 bases between. Germline V gives CDR1 LNHDA, CDR2 SQIVND (reference sequence).

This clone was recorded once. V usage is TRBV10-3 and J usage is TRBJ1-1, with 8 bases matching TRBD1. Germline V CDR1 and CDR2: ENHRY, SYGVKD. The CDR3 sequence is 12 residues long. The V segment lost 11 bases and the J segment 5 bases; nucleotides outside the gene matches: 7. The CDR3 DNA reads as TGTGCCGTCCGGACAGGGCAGACTGAAGCTTTCTTT. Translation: CAVRTGQTEAFF.

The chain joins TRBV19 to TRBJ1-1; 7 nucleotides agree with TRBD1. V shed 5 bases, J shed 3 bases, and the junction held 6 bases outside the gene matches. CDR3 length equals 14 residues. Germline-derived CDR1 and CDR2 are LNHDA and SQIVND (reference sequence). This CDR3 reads CASSPGTVYTEAFF. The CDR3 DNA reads TGTGCCAGTAGTCCTGGGACAGTCTACACTGAAGCTTTCTTT.

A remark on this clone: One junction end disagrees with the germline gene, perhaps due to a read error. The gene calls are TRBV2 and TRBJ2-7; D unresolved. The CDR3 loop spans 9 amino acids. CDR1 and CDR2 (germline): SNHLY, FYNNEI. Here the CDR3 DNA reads TGTGCCAGCAGCGACGAACATGACTTC. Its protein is CASSDEHDF.

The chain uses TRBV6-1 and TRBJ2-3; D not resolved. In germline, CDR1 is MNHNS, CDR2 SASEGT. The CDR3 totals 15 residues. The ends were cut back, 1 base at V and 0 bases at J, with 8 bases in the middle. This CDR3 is CASSEVAGSTDTQYF. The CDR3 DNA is TGTGCCAGCAGTGAAGTGGCCGGGAGCACAGATACGCAGTATTTT.

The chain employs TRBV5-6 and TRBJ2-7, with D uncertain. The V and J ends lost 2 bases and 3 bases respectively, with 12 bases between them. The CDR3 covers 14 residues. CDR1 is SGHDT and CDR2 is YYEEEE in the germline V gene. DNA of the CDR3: TGTGCCAGCAGCTTTGGGCAGACGAACTACGAGCAGTACTTC. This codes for CASSFGQTNYEQYF.

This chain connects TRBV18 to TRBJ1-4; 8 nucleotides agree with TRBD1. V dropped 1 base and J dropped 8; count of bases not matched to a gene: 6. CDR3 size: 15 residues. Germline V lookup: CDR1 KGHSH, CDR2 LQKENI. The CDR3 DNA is TGTGCCAGCTCACCACTGGGGACAGGCTGGGAAAAACTGTTTTTT. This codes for CASSPLGTGWEKLFF.

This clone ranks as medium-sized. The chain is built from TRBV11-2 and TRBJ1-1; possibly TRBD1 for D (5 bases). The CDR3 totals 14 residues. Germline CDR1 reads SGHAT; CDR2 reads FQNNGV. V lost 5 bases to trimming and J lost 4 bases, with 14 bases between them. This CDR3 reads CASSVNLGGTEAFF. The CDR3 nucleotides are TGTGCCAGCAGCGTCAATCTGGGGGGCACTGAAGCTTTCTTT.

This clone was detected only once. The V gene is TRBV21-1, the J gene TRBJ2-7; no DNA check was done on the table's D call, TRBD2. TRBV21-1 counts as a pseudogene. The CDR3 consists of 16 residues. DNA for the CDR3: TGTGCCAGCAGCCAAAAGTTCAGCGGGGAGGGTTACGAGCAGTACTTC. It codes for CASSQKFSGEGYEQYF.

CDR3 nucleotides: TGTGCCAGTAGTCTTATAGAGGTTTTAGGGGGCACCGGGGAGCTGTTTTTT. It translates to CASSLIEVLGGTGELFF. The chain recombines TRBV19 with TRBJ2-2; tentatively, D is TRBD1 (6 bases). The CDR3 runs to 17 residues. CDR1 is LNHDA and CDR2 is SQIVND in the germline V gene (reference sequence). V dropped 5 bases and J dropped 4 bases, with 20 bases sitting between them. The variable domain in full, completed from reference TRBV19 and TRBJ2-2, reads DGGITQSPKYLFRKEGQNVTLSCEQNLNHDAMYWYRQDPGQGLRLIYYSQIVNDFQKGDIAEGYSVSREKKESFPLTVTSAQKNPTAFYLCASSLIEVLGGTGELFFGEGSRLTVL.

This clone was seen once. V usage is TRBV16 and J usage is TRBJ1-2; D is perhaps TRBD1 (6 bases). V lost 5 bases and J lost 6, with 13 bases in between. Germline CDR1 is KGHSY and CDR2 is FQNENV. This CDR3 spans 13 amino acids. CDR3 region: CASSFLEGDGYTF. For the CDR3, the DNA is TGTGCCAGCAGCTTCCTTGAGGGGGATGGCTACACCTTC.

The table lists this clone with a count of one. The CDR3 DNA reads TGTGCCAGCAGTTCAACCGGGACACCTCCCCCGGGAGATACGCAGTATTTT. Its translation is CASSSTGTPPPGDTQYF. The chain links TRBV28 to TRBJ2-3; weak D call: TRBD1 (6 bases). This CDR3 is built from 17 residues. The germline CDR1 and CDR2 sequences are MDHEN and SYDVKM. The V gene lost 4 bases and the J gene lost 5 bases, with 22 bases spanning the gap.

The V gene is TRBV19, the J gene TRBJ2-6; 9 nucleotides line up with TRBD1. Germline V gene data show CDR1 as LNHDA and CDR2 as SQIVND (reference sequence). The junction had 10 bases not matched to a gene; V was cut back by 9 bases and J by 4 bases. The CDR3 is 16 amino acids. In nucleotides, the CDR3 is TGTGCCAGCCAAATACAGGGGGCGCGGGGGGCCAACGTCCTGACTTTC. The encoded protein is CASQIQGARGANVLTF.

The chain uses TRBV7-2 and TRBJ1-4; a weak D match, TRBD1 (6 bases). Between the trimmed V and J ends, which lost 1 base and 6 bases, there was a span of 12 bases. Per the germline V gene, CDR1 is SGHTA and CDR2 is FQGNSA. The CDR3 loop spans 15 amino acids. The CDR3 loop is CASSLVTGKYEKLFF. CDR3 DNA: TGTGCCAGCAGCTTAGTAACAGGGAAATATGAAAAACTGTTTTTT.

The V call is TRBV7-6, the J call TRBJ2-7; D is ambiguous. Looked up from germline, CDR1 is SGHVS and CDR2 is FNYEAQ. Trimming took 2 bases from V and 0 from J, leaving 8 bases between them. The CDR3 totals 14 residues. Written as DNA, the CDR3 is TGTGCCAGCAGCTTATCCCCCGCCTCCTACGAGCAGTACTTC. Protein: CASSLSPASYEQYF.